This T cell receptor (beta chain) was obtained from a study of STAT5B mutations in CD4+ large granular lymphocyte leukemia (dated by TCRdb to 2022 to 2024). With regard to the full study: Among healthy controls, the CDR3 'QG' motif was associated with a particular HLA allele. The TCRbeta repertoires of CD4+ T-cell large granular lymphocyte leukemia patients were compared with the TCRbeta repertoires of healthy blood donors. Flow cytometry performed on FACSCanto II or FACSVerse showed that the purified fractions had more than 95% purity among lymphocytes.

Results the study describes overall, beyond this receptor: The data were not HLA-matched, and the relatively small sample size could explain the higher clonality seen in CD4+ compared with CD8+ T-LGLL. Greater clonality appeared to be present in CD4-sorted patient repertoires than in healthy CD4+ repertoires, and the difference was retained after the putative leukemic clones were removed. Main leukemic clonotypes were private to each patient, although 25% to 30% appeared at low frequency in other patients' non-leukemic repertoires.

The healthy controls were 37 blood donors, and the buffy coats of these donors were supplied by the Finnish Red Cross blood service. All TCR-sequenced material derived from peripheral blood: patient blood samples and healthy donor buffy coats. Peripheral blood mononuclear cells were isolated by Ficoll-Hypaque gradient centrifugation. CD4+ cells were purified magnetically from the buffy coats of healthy controls. Genomic DNA was extracted using the Gentra Puregene Cell and Tissue kit, and a Qubit 2.0 fluorometer was used to quantify it. TCRbeta rearrangements were sequenced from genomic DNA using the immunoSEQ assay at survey resolution. Processing in the source paper ran as follows. A lowest detectable productive clonotype frequency of 2.59 x 10-5 was observed in the TCR sequencing data. Only productive TCRbeta rearrangements, defined as complete and in-frame sequences, were included in the analyses. Clonality for each sample was calculated as Simpson clonality in the immunoSEQ Analyzer version 3.0. Clones were binned by frequency as very rare, small, medium, large (1-20%) or hyperexpanded (>20%). Generation probabilities were estimated with OLGA 1.2.3, V-gene circos plots were made with VDJtools, specificities were looked up in VDJdb, and CDR3 motifs were identified with GLIPH. The clones in this table, taken by TCRdb from immuneACCESS, are in-frame only. Not every clone is retained; where verified, under half of the shortfall comes from an unresolved V gene, and the cause of the rest is unknown. That table supplies the V and J calls and clone size; D and trimming were determined from the DNA. This sample is represented by 3,500 to 4,000 clones; roughly 85% of them were singletons. The ten largest clones capture over 2% of the sample.

Regarding this clone: The antigen it binds to is not known. No base quality information exists; no much larger clone differs at one position.

The sequencing input was CD4+ T cells from blood buffy coats. This sequence was found in a human donor in good health.

The CDR3 reads as follows: CASSLAEAGINYEQYF. The nucleotide sequence reads as follows: TGTGCCAGCAGCTTGGCCGAGGCAGGGATCAACTACGAGCAGTACTTC. The rearrangement joined TRBV5-6 to TRBJ2-7, with a tentative D gene TRBD1 over 5 matching bases. The CDR3 covers 16 residues, taking in both the cysteine and the phenylalanine. This entry keeps only the CDR3 DNA: 48 bases, framed from base 1. V gives up 0 bases and J gives up 3 bases, and the segment between their germline ends measures 16 bases. From the germline V gene, CDR1 is SGHDT and CDR2 is YYEEEE.